The clone carrying this T cell receptor (beta chain) was counted only a few times. These data come from a study of T-cell reconstitution after alpha-beta-depleted transplantation in children. The TCRbeta library was prepared with unique molecular identifiers. TCRdb reanalysed the PCR reads using MiXCR and keeps one entry per CDR3 protein. There are approximately 210,000 distinct CDR3 sequences in the sample; about 14% occur only once, and about 13% lies in the top ten. CDR3 size: 14 residues. The V gene lost 6 bases and the J gene lost 0 bases, with 11 bases spanning the gap. Material: PBMCs from the stem cell graft donor, obtained from the stem cell graft. This TCR was sampled from a human donor who donated a stem cell graft to a child with acute lymphoblastic leukemia. The J gene is TRBJ1-2, the V gene TRBV12-3 or TRBV12-4; possibly TRBD1 for D (5 bases). The CDR3: CASSPGGTNYGYTF. The DNA for the CDR3 is TGTGCCAGCAGCCCCGGGGGTACTAACTATGGCTACACCTTC.